This T cell receptor beta chain is drawn from a study of Tregs in tolerant kidney transplant recipients. Study-wide results and limits: Nucleotide sequences could not be compared across some patients' samples due to primer changes. Findings come from small patient numbers and require larger validation.

Related graft donors supplied nonmyeloablative bone marrow transplants, and mixed chimerism was transient. Unstimulated regulatory T cells (CD4+CD25+CD127-), CD4+CD25- non-regulatory cells, CD4 and CD8 cells were FACS-sorted from thawed PBMCs. About this clone: Antigen: not known.

Sequenced by immunoSEQ multiplex PCR; TCRdb stores in-frame clones only, minus some. This table has 65,000 or so clones, 87% appearing once. The CDR3 runs 12 residues. Trimming left V 7 bases short and J 2 bases short, with 7 bases between. Germline V lookup: CDR1 LNHDA, CDR2 SQIVND (reference sequence). Material: CD4+ T cells from blood (PBMCs), obtained 6 months after the transplant. The clonotype comes from a human patient who received a combined kidney and bone marrow transplant. Some T cells may trace back to the graft donor. The rearrangement uses TRBV19 and TRBJ2-3, with D possibly being TRBD2 (5 bases). This CDR3 is CASTGNTDTQYF. CDR3 coding DNA: TGTGCCAGTACCGGGAACACAGATACGCAGTATTTT.